The 20 T cell receptor beta chains reported below all come from one sample, sequenced in a study of cytomegalovirus exposure and HLA in healthy donors. Primers included in the PCR were 60 Vbeta and 13 Jbeta primers. The data were produced by immunoSEQ multiplex PCR, yet TCRdb's version contains in-frame clones alone and is incomplete. The table has 100,000 or so clones, 76% seen once. Specimen: PBMCs. The receptors shown here come from a woman aged 45 to 65 in good health and CMV-seropositive.

The chain uses TRBV9 and TRBJ1-2, with unresolved D. CDR3 length: 15 residues. Germline V gives CDR1 SGDLS, CDR2 YYNGEE. V shed 6 bases and J shed 6 bases, with 21 bases lying between them. CDR3 protein: CASNAASERSDGYTF. Written as DNA, the CDR3 is TGTGCCAGCAATGCCGCAAGTGAACGTTCGGATGGCTACACCTTC.

The V gene is TRBV11-2, the J gene TRBJ2-3; 8 nucleotides line up with TRBD2. The CDR3 covers 15 residues. Trimming took 0 bases from V and 2 from J; bases not matched to a gene: 1. Germline V gene data show CDR1 as SGHAT and CDR2 as FQNNGV. DNA for the CDR3: TGTGCCAGCAGCTTAGAAGCGGGGGTCACAGATACGCAGTATTTT. Translation gives CASSLEAGVTDTQYF.

The gene calls are TRBV7-9 and TRBJ1-5, with TRBD1 matching over 7 bases. Germline assignment: CDR1 SEHNR and CDR2 FQNEAQ (reference sequence). This CDR3 is built from 14 residues. V dropped 1 base and J dropped 7; count of bases not matched to a gene: 4. The CDR3 sequence is CASSLGQGDQPQHF. The CDR3 DNA reads as TGTGCCAGCAGCTTAGGACAGGGTGACCAGCCCCAGCATTTT.

This clone was observed once. The chain joins TRBV9 to TRBJ2-7; 11 bases are shared with TRBD1. CDR1 is SGDLS, CDR2 YYNGEE, per germline. Germline trimming cut 2 bases from V and 3 bases from J; bases unmatched to any gene: 4. This CDR3 is 15 amino acids long. CDR3 sequence: CASSVTGQGVYEQYF. Written as DNA, the CDR3 is TGTGCCAGCAGCGTGACGGGACAGGGGGTCTACGAGCAGTACTTC.

V and J are TRBV2 and TRBJ1-2; possibly TRBD1 for D (5 bases). Between the trimmed V and J ends, which lost 7 bases and 1 base, there was a span of 16 bases. The CDR3 contains 15 residues. Germline CDR1 reads SNHLY; CDR2 reads FYNNEI. The CDR3, as DNA: TGTGCCAGCAACCTCCTCCCAGGGAATAACTATGGCTACACCTTC. Translation: CASNLLPGNNYGYTF.

The chain employs TRBV2 and TRBJ2-3, with D uncertain. CDR1 is SNHLY and CDR2 is FYNNEI in the germline V gene. The CDR3 contains 12 residues. Deletions cut 3 bases from V and 10 bases from J, with 11 bases between. CDR3 protein: CASSDQYTSQYF. The CDR3 bases are TGTGCCAGCAGTGATCAATACACGTCGCAGTATTTT.

The CDR3 coding sequence is TGTGCCAGCAGCGTAACAGGGGGCCCCAGCTCTGGAAACACCATATATTTT. Translating it yields CASSVTGGPSSGNTIYF. The rearrangement uses TRBV9 and TRBJ1-3, with 9 positions matching TRBD1. Germline assignment: CDR1 SGDLS and CDR2 YYNGEE. The CDR3 consists of 17 residues. Unmatched junction bases numbered 5, after V lost 1 base and J lost 0 bases.

The chain combines TRBV2 with TRBJ1-5; 9 positions agree with TRBD1. CDR3 length: 14 amino acids. The germline gives CDR1 SNHLY, CDR2 FYNNEI. V lost 6 bases to trimming and J lost 4 bases; unmatched junction nucleotides: 4. The CDR3 DNA sequence: TGTGCCAGCAGCTTCGGACAGGGGAATCAGCCCCAGCATTTT. This codes for CASSFGQGNQPQHF.

This chain uses TRBV5-1 with TRBJ2-3; D is ambiguous. Trimming took 9 bases from V and 5 from J, leaving 16 bases between them. The V gene's germline CDR1 is SGHRS and CDR2 YFSETQ. The CDR3 extends over 13 amino acids. The CDR3 DNA reads TGCGCCACCCGTCAGCGCCTCCAAGATACGCAGTATTTT. Translation: CATRQRLQDTQYF.

The chain combines TRBV4-1 with TRBJ1-3; D gene uncertain. There are 15 residues in the CDR3. Trimming removed 0 bases from V and 0 bases from J, with 6 bases in between. The germline CDR1 and CDR2 sequences are MGHRA and YSYEKL. CDR3 DNA sequence: TGCGCCAGCAGCCAAGATAACGGCTCTGGAAACACCATATATTTT. It is translated as CASSQDNGSGNTIYF.

This clone turned up a few times. The chain employs TRBV7-9 and TRBJ2-3, with 7 bases that match TRBD2. Germline trimming cut 4 bases from V and 0 bases from J; bases unmatched to any gene: 10. Germline-derived CDR1 and CDR2 are SEHNR and FQNEAQ (reference sequence). CDR3 length equals 17 residues. The CDR3 loop reads CASSYGGLETSTDTQYF. The CDR3 region has the DNA TGTGCCAGCAGCTACGGGGGGTTGGAGACTAGCACAGATACGCAGTATTTT.

This chain links TRBV19 with TRBJ2-5; TRBD1 matches at 8 bases. The germline V gene has CDR1 LNHDA and CDR2 SQIVND (reference sequence). The CDR3 has 14 amino acids. Losses at the gene ends were 7 bases for V and 4 bases for J; bases not matched to a gene: 8. The CDR3 spells CASKPQGAAETQYF. The CDR3 DNA sequence: TGTGCCAGTAAGCCGCAGGGGGCAGCAGAGACCCAGTACTTC.

The chain has TRBV19 and TRBJ2-5; tentatively, D is TRBD1 (6 bases). With 6 bases removed from V and 4 bases from J, the gap between germline ends came to 12 bases. CDR3 length equals 13 residues. Germline CDR1 LNHDA, CDR2 SQIVND (reference sequence). The CDR3 nucleotides read TGTGCCAGTAGCGACAGGATTAGAGAGACCCAGTACTTC. Residues: CASSDRIRETQYF. The full variable domain, with the rest looked up from reference TRBV19 and TRBJ2-5, is DGGITQSPKYLFRKEGQNVTLSCEQNLNHDAMYWYRQDPGQGLRLIYYSQIVNDFQKGDIAEGYSVSREKKESFPLTVTSAQKNPTAFYLCASSDRIRETQYFGPGTRLLVL.

For this clone: The sample holds other DNA sequences that translate to the same CDR3. The V gene is TRBV4-1, the J gene TRBJ2-7, with TRBD2 matching 7 bases. CDR1 MGHRA and CDR2 YSYEKL come from the germline V gene. CDR3 length: 15 amino acids. V gave up 3 bases and J gave up 0 bases; unmatched junction bases: 5. CDR3 bases: TGCGCCAGCAGCCAGGATAAGCGGGGCTCCTACGAGCAGTACTTC. This encodes CASSQDKRGSYEQYF.

This clone was seen a handful of times. The chain uses TRBV9 and TRBJ2-3; TRBD2 is a possible D gene (5 bases). Trimming left V 0 bases short and J 3 bases short, with 17 bases between. This CDR3 has 17 residues. Germline V gene sequence: CDR1 SGDLS, CDR2 YYNGEE. The CDR3 nucleotides are TGTGCCAGCAGCGTAGGGGCAGCCACCGGGGTAACAGATACGCAGTATTTT. Its translation: CASSVGAATGVTDTQYF.

Only a few counts were recorded for this clone. This chain joins TRBV18 and TRBJ1-1, with D perhaps TRBD1 (5 bases). The germline CDR1 and CDR2 sequences are KGHSH and LQKENI. V was trimmed by 2 bases and J by 0 bases, leaving 13 bases between them. The CDR3 runs 16 residues. CDR3 coding DNA: TGTGCCAGCTCACCAAATCGACAGACGATGAACACTGAAGCTTTCTTT. Protein: CASSPNRQTMNTEAFF.

The gene calls are TRBV29-1 and TRBJ2-1, with TRBD2 as a possible D gene (5 bases). V gave up 3 bases and J gave up 7 bases, with 13 bases separating them. The CDR3 runs 13 residues. In germline, CDR1 is SQVTM, CDR2 ANQGSEA. The CDR3 loop is CSVETGIANEQFF. In DNA, the CDR3 is TGCAGCGTTGAGACGGGAATAGCGAATGAGCAGTTCTTC.

The J gene is TRBJ1-5, the V gene TRBV19; TRBD1 is a possible D gene (6 bases). Trimming left V 2 bases short and J 0 bases short, with 23 bases between. Germline lookup yields CDR1 LNHDA and CDR2 SQIVND (reference sequence). The CDR3 is 20 amino acids. In DNA form, the CDR3 reads TGTGCCAGTAGTATAAAAAGGGGGACGGGGCAGGGCTATAGCAATCAGCCCCAGCATTTT. This sequence encodes CASSIKRGTGQGYSNQPQHF.

The J gene is TRBJ1-1, the V gene TRBV11-2; D ambiguous. V dropped 8 bases and J dropped 1 base, with 11 bases sitting between them. Germline V gives CDR1 SGHAT, CDR2 FQNNGV. The CDR3 extends over 13 amino acids. CDR3 residues: CASRGSKNTEAFF. CDR3 coding DNA: TGTGCCAGCCGCGGTAGCAAGAACACTGAAGCTTTCTTT. The variable domain in full, completed from reference TRBV11-2 and TRBJ1-1, reads EAGVAQSPRYKIIEKRQSVAFWCNPISGHATLYWYQQILGQGPKLLIQFQNNGVVDDSQLPKDRFSAERLKGVDSTLKIQPAKLEDSAVYLCASRGSKNTEAFFGQGTRLTVV.

The chain carries TRBV25-1 and TRBJ1-6; D is undetermined. V gave up 1 base and J gave up 5 bases, with 6 bases separating them. From germline, CDR1 is MGHDK and CDR2 SYGVNS. The CDR3 spans 14 residues. Here the CDR3 DNA reads TGTGCCAGCAGTGAATCGGGGAATAATTCACCCCTCCACTTT. This codes for CASSESGNNSPLHF.